This TCR beta chain was sequenced in a study of OX40 agonist ivuxolimab in advanced cancers. Trimming took off 1 base at V and 8 bases at J, with 20 bases between the two ends. Germline V gene data show CDR1 as GTSNPN and CDR2 as SVGIG (reference sequence). CDR3 length: 15 amino acids. The table came from immunoSEQ multiplex PCR; TCRdb's copy has only in-frame clones and leaves some out. The profile shows about 120,000 clones, 80% to 90% of them singletons. The source was CD4+ or CD8+ T cells sorted from blood, collected in a trial of the OX40 agonist ivuxolimab. The gene calls are TRBV30 and TRBJ1-1; a weak D match, TRBD1 (6 bases). This clonotype was obtained from an adult with an advanced solid tumor such as melanoma, head and neck, liver or kidney cancer. The CDR3 region is CAWSEDGRARGEAFF. CDR3 in DNA: TGTGCCTGGAGTGAGGACGGCAGGGCGAGGGGGGAAGCTTTCTTT.